A single sample is the source of the 30 T cell receptor beta chains below, sequenced in a study of OX40 agonist ivuxolimab in advanced cancers. The table came from immunoSEQ multiplex PCR; TCRdb's copy has only in-frame clones and leaves some out. The repertoire has roughly 92,000 clones, almost 90% of them found once; the top ten carry roughly 0.16%. The specimen was CD4+ or CD8+ T cells sorted from blood, collected in a trial of the OX40 agonist ivuxolimab. The receptors shown here come from an adult with an advanced solid tumor such as melanoma, head and neck, liver or kidney cancer.

The genes are TRBV4-2 and TRBJ1-1; D is perhaps TRBD1 (5 bases). The ends were cut back, 2 bases at V and 10 bases at J, with 11 bases in the middle. The germline V gene encodes CDR1 LGHNA and CDR2 YNFKEQ. This CDR3 is 12 amino acids long. In nucleotides, the CDR3 is TGTGCCAGCAGCCAAACGGGGCAGCGAGCTTTCTTT. Encoded protein: CASSQTGQRAFF.

V usage is TRBV5-4 and J usage is TRBJ1-2; 8 bases match TRBD1. The CDR3 has 16 residues. After removal of 2 bases from V and 0 bases from J, the junction contained 6 bases not matched to a gene. CDR1 and CDR2 (germline): SGHNT, YYREEE (reference sequence). The CDR3 here is CASSFTGGGSNYGYTF. CDR3 DNA sequence: TGTGCCAGCAGCTTTACAGGGGGAGGCTCTAACTATGGCTACACCTTC.

The chain has TRBV10-3 and TRBJ1-4; maybe TRBD1 (5 bases). Germline assignment: CDR1 ENHRY and CDR2 SYGVKD. The CDR3 consists of 16 residues. Trimming stripped 0 bases from V and 4 bases from J, with 12 bases between. As DNA, the CDR3 is TGTGCCATCAGTGAGTCGTTGGGGACCGGTAATGAAAAACTGTTTTTT. The encoded protein is CAISESLGTGNEKLFF.

The chain is built from TRBV27 and TRBJ2-6; 7 nucleotides line up with TRBD1. The CDR3 totals 17 residues. With 4 bases clipped from V and 0 bases from J, the junction kept 6 bases outside the gene matches. CDR1 is MNHEY, CDR2 SMNVEV, per germline (reference sequence). DNA of the CDR3: TGTGCCAGCAGTTCTGGGGACAGAGTCTCTGGGGCCAACGTCCTGACTTTC. It yields the protein CASSSGDRVSGANVLTF. Combining the CDR3 with reference TRBV27 and TRBJ2-6 gives the whole variable domain EAQVTQNPRYLITVTGKKLTVTCSQNMNHEYMSWYRQDPGLGLRQIYYSMNVEVTDKGDVPEGYKVSRKEKRNFPLILESPSPNQTSLYFCASSSGDRVSGANVLTFGAGSRLTVL.

The chain couples TRBV14 to TRBJ1-3; D is undetermined. The germline gives CDR1 SGHDN, CDR2 FVKESK. The V gene lost 4 bases and the J gene lost 2 bases, with 12 bases spanning the gap. The CDR3 contains 15 residues. CDR3 nucleotides: TGTGCCAGCAGCCCTCGGAGGGTCCCTGGAAACACCATATATTTT. Translated: CASSPRRVPGNTIYF. The full variable domain, its missing parts supplied by reference TRBV14 and TRBJ1-3, is EAGVTQFPSHSVIEKGQTVTLRCDPISGHDNLYWYRRVMGKEIKFLLHFVKESKQDESGMPNNRFLAERTGGTYSTLKVQPAELEDSGVYFCASSPRRVPGNTIYFGEGSWLTVV.

The V gene is TRBV7-3, the J gene TRBJ2-3, with 9 nucleotides matching TRBD1. CDR3 length: 16 amino acids. The junction had 6 bases not matched to a gene; V was cut back by 2 bases and J by 3 bases. The V gene's germline CDR1 is SGHTA and CDR2 FQGTGA. The CDR3 DNA is TGTGCCAGCAGCTTACGCGGGACAGGGAGTACAGATACGCAGTATTTT. Its translation is CASSLRGTGSTDTQYF.

This clone showed up just once. The chain carries TRBV2 and TRBJ2-1; 9 bases are a match to TRBD2. This CDR3 has 13 amino acids. The germline V gene has CDR1 SNHLY and CDR2 FYNNEI. J gave up 4 bases and V 6 bases, and 1 base lay outside the gene matches. CDR3 region: CASRGLAYNEQFF. CDR3 in DNA: TGTGCCAGCAGGGGACTAGCTTACAATGAGCAGTTCTTC.

This clone occurred once. V gene TRBV5-1 combines with J gene TRBJ1-1, with D uncertain. The CDR3 has 13 amino acids. Germline CDR1 reads SGHRS; CDR2 reads YFSETQ. The V gene lost 6 bases and the J gene lost 4 bases, with 13 bases spanning the gap. The CDR3, as DNA: TGCGCCAGCACGAGGGAGGGATTCACTGAAGCTTTCTTT. Residues: CASTREGFTEAFF.

V usage is TRBV9 and J usage is TRBJ2-1, with 9 bases matching TRBD1. The CDR3 consists of 18 residues. The ends lost 3 bases at V and 1 base at J; junction bases unmatched: 11. Germline V lookup: CDR1 SGDLS, CDR2 YYNGEE. The CDR3 here is CASSARPRQGGSYNEQFF. CDR3 coding DNA: TGTGCCAGCAGCGCCCGGCCCCGACAGGGGGGTTCCTACAATGAGCAGTTCTTC.

The chain uses TRBV5-8 and TRBJ2-5; D may match TRBD1 or TRBD2 (5 bases each). The CDR3 is 17 amino acids. The germline V gene encodes CDR1 SGHTS and CDR2 YDEGEE. Trimming shortened V by 4 bases and J by 1 base, and 20 bases separated the two germline ends. DNA of the CDR3: TGTGCCAGCAGCCAGGGTGGGCTCCCTAGCAGCCAAGAGACCCAGTACTTC. Protein product: CASSQGGLPSSQETQYF.

This sequence joins TRBV18 and TRBJ2-1; 9 bases map to TRBD2. The CDR3 totals 14 residues. From germline, CDR1 is KGHSH and CDR2 LQKENI. The J segment lost 8 bases and the V segment lost 2 bases, leaving 4 bases of the junction unmatched. The CDR3 coding sequence is TGTGCCAGCTCACCAATGCGGGAGGGGCATGAGCAGTTCTTC. It is translated as CASSPMREGHEQFF.

This chain connects TRBV10-3 to TRBJ2-3; TRBD1 agrees at 7 bases. With V trimmed by 6 bases and J by 3 bases, 6 bases remained unmatched. Germline CDR1 and CDR2: ENHRY and SYGVKD. The CDR3 covers 14 residues. The CDR3 sequence: CAIREPGQTDTQYF. CDR3 nucleotides: TGTGCCATCAGGGAACCGGGACAGACAGATACGCAGTATTTT.

This chain connects TRBV14 to TRBJ2-1, with D tentatively TRBD1 or TRBD2 (5 bases each). Germline-derived CDR1 and CDR2 are SGHDN and FVKESK. This CDR3 is built from 16 residues. V lost 3 bases to trimming and J lost 6 bases, with 18 bases between them. For the CDR3, the DNA is TGTGCCAGCAGCCAGACGGGACGGATCCTTCGCAATGAGCAGTTCTTC. Residues: CASSQTGRILRNEQFF.

This rearrangement joins TRBV5-1 to TRBJ2-2, with 7 nucleotides matching TRBD2. The CDR3 is 15 amino acids. V lost 4 bases to trimming and J lost 3 bases; unmatched junction nucleotides: 6. Germline V lookup: CDR1 SGHRS, CDR2 YFSETQ. Here the CDR3 DNA reads TGCGCCAGCAGCGTGTCTAGCGGTCACACCGGGGAGCTGTTTTTT. This codes for CASSVSSGHTGELFF.

The chain recombines TRBV27 with TRBJ1-6, with 7 bases fitting TRBD1. The CDR3 loop spans 16 amino acids. Germline CDR1 and CDR2: MNHEY and SMNVEV (reference sequence). Losses at the gene ends were 5 bases for V and 1 base for J; bases not matched to a gene: 5. CDR3: CASSPSGGSYNSPLHF. The CDR3 DNA reads TGTGCCAGCAGTCCATCAGGGGGTTCCTATAATTCACCCCTCCACTTT.

CDR3 DNA sequence: TGTGCCAGCAGCCCGGGAGGGGTGGGTGAGCAGTTCTTC. The encoded protein is CASSPGGVGEQFF. This sequence joins TRBV5-4 and TRBJ2-1, with TRBD2 matching 8 bases. Germline V CDR1 and CDR2: SGHNT, YYREEE (reference sequence). This CDR3 has 13 residues. V dropped 4 bases and J dropped 9; count of bases not matched to a gene: 6.

This chain connects TRBV7-8 to TRBJ2-7, with D possibly TRBD1 on 6 matching bases. CDR1 and CDR2 from the germline V gene are SGHVS and FQNEAQ. With 5 bases removed from V and 4 bases from J, the gap between germline ends came to 15 bases. The CDR3 extends over 14 amino acids. As DNA, the CDR3 is TGTGCCAGCAGCGTAGGGGGACATCCTTACGAGCAGTACTTC. Its translation: CASSVGGHPYEQYF.

The CDR3 is CASSLVRTYYEQYF. CDR3 in DNA: TGTGCCAGCAGCTTAGTAAGGACATACTACGAGCAGTACTTC. The rearrangement links TRBV7-2 to TRBJ2-7; D perhaps matches TRBD1 (5 bases). Germline loops: CDR1 SGHTA, CDR2 FQGNSA. This CDR3 comprises 14 residues. Between the trimmed V and J ends, which lost 1 base and 3 bases, there was a span of 10 bases. Combining the CDR3 with reference TRBV7-2 and TRBJ2-7 gives the whole variable domain GAGVSQSPSNKVTEKGKDVELRCDPISGHTALYWYRQSLGQGLEFLIYFQGNSAPDKSGLPSDRFSAERTGGSVSTLTIQRTQQEDSAVYLCASSLVRTYYEQYFGPGTRLTVT.

The rearrangement links TRBV19 to TRBJ2-2, with 13 bases aligning to TRBD2. Germline V lookup: CDR1 LNHDA, CDR2 SQIVND (reference sequence). The CDR3 runs to 19 residues. After removal of 4 bases from V and 0 bases from J, the junction contained 8 bases not matched to a gene. This chain's CDR3 is CASSTYPGLAGPNTGELFF. In DNA form, the CDR3 reads TGTGCCAGTAGTACCTACCCGGGACTAGCGGGACCGAACACCGGGGAGCTGTTTTTT.

The chain couples TRBV5-6 to TRBJ2-7; maybe TRBD1 (6 bases). Germline loops: CDR1 SGHDT, CDR2 YYEEEE. CDR3 size: 14 residues. Trimming removed 2 bases at V and 1 base at J, with 10 bases between. The CDR3 reads CASSFRGTSYEQYF. The CDR3, as DNA: TGTGCCAGCAGCTTTAGAGGGACATCCTACGAGCAGTACTTC.

The chain links TRBV10-2 to TRBJ1-5, with a possible D match to TRBD1 (6 bases). Per the germline V gene, CDR1 is WSHSY and CDR2 is SAAADI. This CDR3 has 13 residues. V was shortened by 3 bases and J by 4 bases, with 7 bases between the two germline ends. CDR3 DNA sequence: TGCGCCAGCAGTGAAGGACAGAATCAGCCCCAGCATTTT. Its protein product is CASSEGQNQPQHF.

The chain employs TRBV7-3 and TRBJ1-2; D uncertain. Germline loops: CDR1 SGHTA, CDR2 FQGTGA. CDR3 length equals 14 residues. V lost 1 base to trimming and J lost 4 bases, with 10 bases between them. For the CDR3, the DNA is TGTGCCAGCAGCTTAATTCCAGGCCCCTATGGCTACACCTTC. Its translation: CASSLIPGPYGYTF.

Here the CDR3 reads CSADGAYEQYF. CDR3 nucleotides: TGCAGTGCTGATGGAGCTTACGAGCAGTACTTC. The gene calls are TRBV20-1 and TRBJ2-7; D unclear. The CDR3 runs to 11 residues. The germline V gene encodes CDR1 DFQATT and CDR2 SNEGSKA (reference sequence). Trimming took off 5 bases at V and 4 bases at J, with 9 bases between the two ends.

The chain couples TRBV14 to TRBJ2-1; 14 bases agree with TRBD2. The CDR3 runs to 16 residues. V lost 3 bases to trimming and J lost 5 bases; unmatched junction nucleotides: 3. Germline V gene data show CDR1 as SGHDN and CDR2 as FVKESK. The chain's CDR3 is CASSQMGLAGDNEQFF. The CDR3 nucleotides are TGTGCCAGCAGCCAGATGGGACTAGCGGGGGACAATGAGCAGTTCTTC. The full variable domain, completed using reference TRBV14 and TRBJ2-1, is EAGVTQFPSHSVIEKGQTVTLRCDPISGHDNLYWYRRVMGKEIKFLLHFVKESKQDESGMPNNRFLAERTGGTYSTLKVQPAELEDSGVYFCASSQMGLAGDNEQFFGPGTRLTVL.

For this clone: The junction shows a germline mismatch at one end, possibly a read error. This chain joins TRBV4-2 and TRBJ2-7; the match to TRBD1 covers 9 bases. The CDR3 consists of 21 residues. The germline V gene encodes CDR1 LGHNA and CDR2 YNFKEQ. The CDR3 sequence: CASSQEVFAGQGFGYSYKQYF. The CDR3 nucleotides read TGTGCCAGCAGCCAAGAAGTGTTTGCGGGACAGGGCTTCGGGTACTCCTACAAGCAGTACTTC.

This clone was seen once. This chain joins TRBV19 and TRBJ2-1; TRBD2 is a possible D gene (6 bases). The CDR3 length is 15 residues. The ends were cut back, 6 bases at V and 5 bases at J, with 17 bases in the middle. Germline loops: CDR1 LNHDA, CDR2 SQIVND (reference sequence). CDR3 in DNA: TGTGCCAGTAGCCGACGTAGGGACTCTAACAATGAGCAGTTCTTC. The encoded protein is CASSRRRDSNNEQFF. The whole variable domain, filled in from reference TRBV19 and TRBJ2-1, reads DGGITQSPKYLFRKEGQNVTLSCEQNLNHDAMYWYRQDPGQGLRLIYYSQIVNDFQKGDIAEGYSVSREKKESFPLTVTSAQKNPTAFYLCASSRRRDSNNEQFFGPGTRLTVL.

The gene calls are TRBV30 and TRBJ2-1; possibly TRBD1 for D (5 bases). Germline values: CDR1 GTSNPN, CDR2 SVGIG (reference sequence). V was clipped by 6 bases and J by 6 bases, with 15 bases between them. The length of the CDR3 is 13 residues. CDR3 nucleotides: TGTGCCTGTACGTACAGGAAGGGCAATGAGCAGTTCTTC. As protein: CACTYRKGNEQFF.

The rearrangement links TRBV5-1 to TRBJ2-2; possible D gene TRBD1, 6 bases. This CDR3 is 15 amino acids long. The V and J ends lost 0 bases and 4 bases respectively, with 10 bases between them. Per germline, CDR1 SGHRS and CDR2 YFSETQ. The CDR3 sequence is CASSLGAGVTGELFF. Written as DNA, the CDR3 is TGCGCCAGCAGCTTGGGAGCAGGGGTCACCGGGGAGCTGTTTTTT.

The chain couples TRBV2 to TRBJ1-2; D is undetermined. This CDR3 region has 13 residues. Looked up from germline, CDR1 is SNHLY and CDR2 is FYNNEI. Between the trimmed V and J ends, which lost 4 bases and 6 bases, there was a span of 12 bases. The CDR3 loop reads CASSALLHNGYTF. CDR3 coding DNA: TGTGCCAGCAGTGCTCTACTCCACAATGGCTACACCTTC.

V gene TRBV7-9 combines with J gene TRBJ2-7; D call uncertain. V was pared by 1 base and J by 4 bases, with 11 bases between. From germline, CDR1 is SEHNR and CDR2 FQNEAQ (reference sequence). The length of the CDR3 is 14 residues. The CDR3: CASSLVGEGYEQYF. DNA of the CDR3: TGTGCCAGCAGCTTAGTGGGCGAAGGTTACGAGCAGTACTTC.